Following are 5 T cell receptor beta chains from one sample sequenced in a study of blood T cell repertoires in COVID-19. TCRdb keeps only in-frame clones here, not all; method: immunoSEQ multiplex PCR. Among about 130,000 clones listed, 75% to 90% were seen once. What was sequenced was peripheral blood. Receptors originate from a man aged 65 to 85 with acute or convalescent COVID-19.

The chain has TRBV6-5 and TRBJ2-5; perhaps TRBD1 as D (6 bases). The CDR3 sequence is 15 residues long. The germline V and J ends were trimmed by 5 bases and 2 bases, with 15 bases remaining between them. The germline CDR1 and CDR2 sequences are MNHEY and SVGAGI. Written as DNA, the CDR3 is TGTGCCAGCAGTACCGGGACAATTAGGCAAGAGACCCAGTACTTC. Translating gives CASSTGTIRQETQYF.

The sample holds a few counts of this clone. V is TRBV19 and J is TRBJ2-7; D perhaps matches TRBD2 (5 bases). The germline CDR1 and CDR2 sequences are LNHDA and SQIVND (reference sequence). V was pared by 3 bases and J by 0 bases, with 9 bases between. The CDR3 spans 14 residues. CDR3 residues: CASSMRAASYEQYF. The CDR3 coding sequence is TGTGCCAGTAGTATGAGGGCAGCCTCCTACGAGCAGTACTTC.

The rearrangement joins TRBV2 to TRBJ2-5, with TRBD2 matching over 16 bases. Germline V gene data show CDR1 as SNHLY and CDR2 as FYNNEI. The trim removed 6 bases at V and 4 bases at J, leaving 2 bases unmatched. This CDR3 is 15 amino acids long. Here the CDR3 reads CASSGTSGGGETQYF. DNA of the CDR3: TGTGCCAGCAGCGGGACTAGCGGGGGGGGAGAGACCCAGTACTTC.

The V gene is TRBV6-4, the J gene TRBJ1-1; D not certain. CDR3 length: 13 residues. Germline CDR1 is MRHNA and CDR2 is SNTAGT. V lost 6 bases, J lost 6 bases, and 14 bases lay in between. The CDR3 loop is CASSLSIAPEAFF. Written as DNA, the CDR3 is TGTGCCAGCAGCCTATCAATTGCCCCTGAAGCTTTCTTT.

This clone has only a few counts. This chain uses TRBV11-3 with TRBJ1-1; TRBD1 might be the D (5 bases). The V gene's germline CDR1 is SGHNT and CDR2 YENEEA. The CDR3 is 17 amino acids. Trimming shortened V by 1 base and J by 1 base, and 16 bases separated the two germline ends. The chain's CDR3 is CASSLVGQGSRNTEAFF. The CDR3 coding sequence is TGTGCCAGCAGCTTAGTGGGTCAGGGAAGTCGGAACACTGAAGCTTTCTTT.